This is a list of T cell receptor beta chains from one sample in a study of T cell repertoires in cytomegalovirus infection. In TCRdb, the reads were re-called with MiXCR into one record per CDR3 protein. The repertoire consists of 250,000 to 300,000 distinct CDR3 sequences, with roughly a quarter occurring once and the leading ten covering approximately 13%. The sample consisted of PBMCs. These TCRs come from a human donor in good health (CMV status not recorded). Some clones in this sample may be carry-over from other donors' samples. The CDR3 runs from the conserved cysteine through the conserved F or W. The D gene is left open where the match is weak. A clone size is listed for some rows: how often the clone was seen (once, few, many), or a class if it is expanded.

j_call	d_call	clone_size	cdr3_length	v_call	cdr3_nt	cdr3_aa
TRBJ1-1	-	-	13	TRBV10-1	TGCGCCAGCAGTGAGTCTGGTCCGATCCGAGCTTTCTTT	CASSESGPIRAFF
TRBJ2-3	-	few	14	TRBV29-1	TGCAGCGTTGAAGATGGGTGGTCCACAGATACGCAGTATTTT	CSVEDGWSTDTQYF
TRBJ2-1	TRBD2	-	14	TRBV20-1	TGCAGTGCTAGAAACAGCGGGGGGGCCAGTGAGCAGTTCTTC	CSARNSGGASEQFF
TRBJ1-2	-	-	13	TRBV2	TGTGCCAGCATTGAGGGCAGGACGGGTGGCTACACCTTC	CASIEGRTGGYTF
TRBJ2-3	TRBD2	many	15	TRBV12-3/TRBV12-4	TGTGCCAGCAGTTTGGGCGGGGGAGTCACAGATACGCAGTATTTT	CASSLGGGVTDTQYF
TRBJ2-1	TRBD2	few	15	TRBV5-4	TGTGCCAGCAGCTTGGATAGCGGGAGGGCCAGGGAGCAGTTCTTC	CASSLDSGRAREQFF
TRBJ1-2	-	-	13	TRBV6-5	TGTGCCAGCTTTTCCCGGCAGAGCATCGGCTACACCTTC	CASFSRQSIGYTF
TRBJ2-7	-	-	13	TRBV7-8	TGTGCCAGCAATAGAGGACCTGGCTACGAGCAGTACTTC	CASNRGPGYEQYF
TRBJ2-1	-	many	14	TRBV7-2	TGTGCCAGCAGCCCCGCGGGACTCTTCAATGAGCAGTTCTTC	CASSPAGLFNEQFF
TRBJ2-5	-	many	12	TRBV7-2	TGTGCCAGCAGCTCCCGGCTGGAGACCCAGTACTTC	CASSSRLETQYF
TRBJ2-7	-	few	16	TRBV7-2	TGTGCCAGCAGCTTAGGGATCGGACTGGGAGTTGGAGAGCAGTACTTC	CASSLGIGLGVGEQYF
TRBJ2-2	-	-	13	TRBV29-1	TGCAGCGTTGACGCGGGGTACACCGGGGAGCTGTTTTTT	CSVDAGYTGELFF
TRBJ1-1	-	-	15	TRBV20-1	TGCAGTGCTCCGTCGGGCGTCGTAGTGAACACTGAAGCTTTCTTT	CSAPSGVVVNTEAFF
TRBJ2-7	-	few	15	TRBV20-1	TGCAGTGCTAGAGAGAGGAGGGGAGCCCCCTACGAGCAGTACTTC	CSARERRGAPYEQYF